This TCR beta chain was obtained from a study of blood T cells in healthy people across ages. CDR3 length equals 18 residues. The V gene end was trimmed by 4 bases and the J gene end by 2 bases; junction bases not matched to a gene: 11. Germline V gene sequence: CDR1 SGHTA, CDR2 FQGTGA. Every donor provided 8.5 to 10 milliliters of peripheral blood. This clonotype was picked up a small number of times. The use of a sample-barcoded 5' primer and a J-beta primer mix characterized a second PCR of roughly 7 to 11 cycles. TCRdb fed the 5' RACE reads into MiXCR, producing one record per CDR3 protein. There are over 1.5 million distinct CDR3 sequences in the sample; roughly 50% occur only once, and over 2% lies in the top ten.

The chain joins TRBV7-3 to TRBJ2-3; 11 bases match TRBD2. The sequenced material came from blood. The sequence came from a woman in her 40s in good health. CDR3 DNA: TGTGCCAGCAGCTCCTTAGCGGGGGGGGCAGCCTACACAGATACGCAGTATTTT. Protein product: CASSSLAGGAAYTDTQYF. Together with reference TRBV7-3 and TRBJ2-3, the CDR3 gives the full variable domain: GAGVSQTPSNKVTEKGKYVELRCDPISGHTALYWYRQSLGQGPEFLIYFQGTGAADDSGLPNDRFFAVRPEGSVSTLKIQRTERGDSAVYLCASSSLAGGAAYTDTQYFGPGTRLTVL.